Shown below are 6 T cell receptor beta chains from a single sample sequenced in a study of blood T cell repertoires in COVID-19. Profiling relied on immunoSEQ multiplex PCR, and the TCRdb table lists in-frame clones only, not all of them. The data show under 300,000 clones, with less than 90% seen just once and about 3% held by the top ten. Sequenced sample: PBMCs or T cells enriched from blood (not recorded which). The source of these receptors is a woman aged 50 to 60 who had recovered from COVID-19.

V gene TRBV9 combines with J gene TRBJ2-3; TRBD2 matches at 10 bases. CDR1 and CDR2 from the germline V gene are SGDLS and YYNGEE. J lost 1 base, V lost 4 bases, and 21 bases had no gene match. The CDR3 length is 21 residues. The CDR3 is CASSPHRVLAGVIGGTDTQYF. The CDR3 DNA follows: TGTGCCAGCAGCCCCCATCGGGTGCTAGCGGGAGTTATTGGTGGCACAGATACGCAGTATTTT.

The chain joins TRBV4-3 to TRBJ2-1; possibly TRBD1 for D (6 bases). This CDR3 is 16 amino acids long. V was clipped by 1 base and J by 9 bases, with 19 bases between them. Per the germline V gene, CDR1 is LGHNA and CDR2 is YSLEER. The CDR3 sequence: CASSQGRVKLGGEQFF. The CDR3 DNA is TGCGCCAGCAGCCAAGGGCGAGTCAAACTAGGGGGTGAGCAGTTCTTC.

The gene calls are TRBV7-9 and TRBJ2-7; no firm D call. This CDR3 region has 15 residues. V lost 1 base, J lost 1 base, and 11 bases lay in between. Germline V lookup: CDR1 SEHNR, CDR2 FQNEAQ (reference sequence). Here the CDR3 DNA reads TGTGCCAGCAGCTTAGAGCATGATAAATCCTACGAGCAGTACTTC. It yields the protein CASSLEHDKSYEQYF.

J is TRBJ1-3 and V is TRBV7-8; D remains ambiguous. CDR3 length: 16 residues. The V end lost 4 bases, the J end lost 3 bases, and 16 bases lay between the germline ends. Germline values: CDR1 SGHVS, CDR2 FQNEAQ. CDR3 sequence reads: CASSSNPIQIGNTIYF. The DNA of the CDR3 is TGTGCCAGCAGCTCCAACCCCATTCAGATTGGAAACACCATATATTTT.

V gene TRBV5-1 combines with J gene TRBJ1-3; TRBD1 aligns across 8 bases. CDR1 is SGHRS, CDR2 YFSETQ, per germline. CDR3 size: 15 residues. J gave up 0 bases and V 5 bases, and 4 bases lay outside the gene matches. The CDR3 DNA reads as TGCGCCAGCAGAGAAACAGGGGGCTCTGGAAACACCATATATTTT. This translates into CASRETGGSGNTIYF. Variable domain in full (rest from reference TRBV5-1 and TRBJ1-3): KAGVTQTPRYLIKTRGQQVTLSCSPISGHRSVSWYQQTPGQGLQFLFEYFSETQRNKGNFPGRFSGRQFSNSRSEMNVSTLELGDSALYLCASRETGGSGNTIYFGEGSWLTVV.

The V and J genes are TRBV4-3 and TRBJ1-1, with D tentatively TRBD1 (6 bases). Germline assignment: CDR1 LGHNA and CDR2 YSLEER. This CDR3 is 16 amino acids long. The V end lost 0 bases, the J end lost 4 bases, and 15 bases lay between the germline ends. The CDR3 DNA sequence: TGCGCCAGCAGCCAAGAAGTTCGCGTAGGGGGCACTGAAGCTTTCTTT. Translated: CASSQEVRVGGTEAFF.